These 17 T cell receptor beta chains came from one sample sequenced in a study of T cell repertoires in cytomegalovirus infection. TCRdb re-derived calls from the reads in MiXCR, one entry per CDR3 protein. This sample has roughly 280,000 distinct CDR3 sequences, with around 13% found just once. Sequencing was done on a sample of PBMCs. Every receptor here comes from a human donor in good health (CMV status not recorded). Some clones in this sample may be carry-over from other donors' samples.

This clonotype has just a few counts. In nucleotides, the CDR3 is TGCGCCAGCAGAAACTCAGGTTTGGACACTGAAGCTTTCTTT. Translated: CASRNSGLDTEAFF. The rearrangement links TRBV5-1 to TRBJ1-1; D uncertain. The V end was cut by 5 bases, the J end by 3 bases, with 14 bases between. CDR1 and CDR2 (germline): SGHRS, YFSETQ. The CDR3 is 14 amino acids. Using reference TRBV5-1 and TRBJ1-1 for the parts outside the CDR3, the full variable domain is KAGVTQTPRYLIKTRGQQVTLSCSPISGHRSVSWYQQTPGQGLQFLFEYFSETQRNKGNFPGRFSGRQFSNSRSEMNVSTLELGDSALYLCASRNSGLDTEAFFGQGTRLTVV.

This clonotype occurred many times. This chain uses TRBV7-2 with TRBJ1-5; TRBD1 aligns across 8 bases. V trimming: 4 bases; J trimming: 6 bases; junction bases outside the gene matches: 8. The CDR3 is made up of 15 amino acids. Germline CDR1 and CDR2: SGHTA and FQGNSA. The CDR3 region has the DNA TGTGCCAGCAGCTCCCGACAGGGGCAAGGTCAGCCCCAGCATTTT. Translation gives CASSSRQGQGQPQHF.

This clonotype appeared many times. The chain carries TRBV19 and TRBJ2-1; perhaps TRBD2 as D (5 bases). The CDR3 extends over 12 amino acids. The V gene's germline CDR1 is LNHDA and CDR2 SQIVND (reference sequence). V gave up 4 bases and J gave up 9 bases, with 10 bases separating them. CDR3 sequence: CASSKGLLEQFF. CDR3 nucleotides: TGTGCCAGTAGTAAAGGACTTCTTGAGCAGTTCTTC.

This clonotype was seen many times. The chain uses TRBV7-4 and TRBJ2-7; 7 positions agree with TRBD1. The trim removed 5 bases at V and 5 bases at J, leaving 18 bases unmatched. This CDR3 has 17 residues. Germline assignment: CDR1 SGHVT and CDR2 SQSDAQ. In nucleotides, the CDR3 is TGTGCCAGCAGCCGGACACTTAACAGAGGGGACAGACACGAGCAGTACTTC. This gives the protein CASSRTLNRGDRHEQYF.

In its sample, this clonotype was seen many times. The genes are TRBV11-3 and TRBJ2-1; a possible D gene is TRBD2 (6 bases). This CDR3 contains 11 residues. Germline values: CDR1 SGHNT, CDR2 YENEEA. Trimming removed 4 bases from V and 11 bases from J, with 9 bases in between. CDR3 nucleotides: TGTGCCAGCAGCTCCGGACTACAGCAGTTCTTC. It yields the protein CASSSGLQQFF.

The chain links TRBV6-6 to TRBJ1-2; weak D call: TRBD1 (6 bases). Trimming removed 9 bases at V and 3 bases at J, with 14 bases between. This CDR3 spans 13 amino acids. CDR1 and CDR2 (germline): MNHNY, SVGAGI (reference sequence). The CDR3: CASSTGGDYGYTF. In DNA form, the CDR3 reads TGTGCCAGTTCTACGGGGGGCGACTATGGCTACACCTTC.

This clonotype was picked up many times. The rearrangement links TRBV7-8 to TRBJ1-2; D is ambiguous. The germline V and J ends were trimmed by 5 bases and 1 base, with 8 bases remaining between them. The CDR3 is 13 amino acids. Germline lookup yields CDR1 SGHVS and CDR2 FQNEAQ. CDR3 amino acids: CASSHDGNYGYTF. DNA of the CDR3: TGTGCCAGCAGCCACGACGGTAACTATGGCTACACCTTC.

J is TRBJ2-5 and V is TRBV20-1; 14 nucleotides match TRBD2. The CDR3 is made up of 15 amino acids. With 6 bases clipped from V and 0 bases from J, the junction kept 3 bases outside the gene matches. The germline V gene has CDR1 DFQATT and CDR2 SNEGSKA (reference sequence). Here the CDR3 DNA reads TGCAGTGCCCGGACTAGCGGGAGGAACCAAGAGACCCAGTACTTC. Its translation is CSARTSGRNQETQYF.

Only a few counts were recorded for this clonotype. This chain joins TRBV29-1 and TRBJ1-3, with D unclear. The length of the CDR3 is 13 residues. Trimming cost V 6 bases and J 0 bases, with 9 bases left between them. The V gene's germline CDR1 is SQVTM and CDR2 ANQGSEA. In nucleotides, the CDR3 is TGCAGCGTGGGTGGGATCTCTGGAAACACCATATATTTT. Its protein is CSVGGISGNTIYF. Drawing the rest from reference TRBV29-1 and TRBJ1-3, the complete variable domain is SAVISQKPSRDICQRGTSLTIQCQVDSQVTMMFWYRQQPGQSLTLIATANQGSEATYESGFVIDKFPISRPNLTFSTLTVSNMSPEDSSIYLCSVGGISGNTIYFGEGSWLTVV.

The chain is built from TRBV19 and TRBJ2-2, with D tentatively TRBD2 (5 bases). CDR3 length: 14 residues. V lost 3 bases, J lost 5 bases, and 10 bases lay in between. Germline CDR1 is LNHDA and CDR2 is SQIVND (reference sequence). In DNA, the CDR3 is TGTGCCAGTAGTATTCCTCCGGGAACCGGGGAGCTGTTTTTT. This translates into CASSIPPGTGELFF.

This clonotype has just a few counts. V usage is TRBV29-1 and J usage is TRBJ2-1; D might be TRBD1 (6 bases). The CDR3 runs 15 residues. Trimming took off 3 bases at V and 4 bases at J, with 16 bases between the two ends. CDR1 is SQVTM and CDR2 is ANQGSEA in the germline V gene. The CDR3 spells CSVEGGETGYNEQFF. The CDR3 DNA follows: TGCAGCGTTGAGGGTGGTGAGACAGGTTACAATGAGCAGTTCTTC.

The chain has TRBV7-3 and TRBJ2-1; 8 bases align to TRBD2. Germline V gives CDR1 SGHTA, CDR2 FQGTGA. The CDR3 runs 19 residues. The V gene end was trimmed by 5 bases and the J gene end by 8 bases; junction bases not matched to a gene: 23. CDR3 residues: CASSRMGKSGRGNTYEQFF. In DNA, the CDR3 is TGTGCCAGCAGCCGGATGGGAAAAAGCGGGAGAGGGAACACGTATGAGCAGTTCTTC.

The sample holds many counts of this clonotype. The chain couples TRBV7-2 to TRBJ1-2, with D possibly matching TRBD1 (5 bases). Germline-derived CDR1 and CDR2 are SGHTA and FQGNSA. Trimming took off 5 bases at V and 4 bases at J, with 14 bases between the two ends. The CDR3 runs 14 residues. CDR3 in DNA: TGTGCCAGCAGCCCCAGGGACGGATCCTATGGCTACACCTTC. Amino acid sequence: CASSPRDGSYGYTF.

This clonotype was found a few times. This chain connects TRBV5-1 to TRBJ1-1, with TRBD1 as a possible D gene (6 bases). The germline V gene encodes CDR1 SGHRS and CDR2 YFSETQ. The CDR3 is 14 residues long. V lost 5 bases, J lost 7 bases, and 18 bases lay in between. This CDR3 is CASRFGQLGGEAFF. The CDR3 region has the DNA TGCGCCAGCAGATTTGGACAACTAGGGGGTGAAGCTTTCTTT.

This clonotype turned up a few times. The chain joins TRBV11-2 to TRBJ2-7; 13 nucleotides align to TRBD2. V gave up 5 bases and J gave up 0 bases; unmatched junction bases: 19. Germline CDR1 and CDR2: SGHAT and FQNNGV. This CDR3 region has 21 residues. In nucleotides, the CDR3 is TGTGCCAGCAGCCTCCGACTAGCGGGGGGAAACTTCCTATCAAGCTCCTACGAGCAGTACTTC. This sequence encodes CASSLRLAGGNFLSSSYEQYF. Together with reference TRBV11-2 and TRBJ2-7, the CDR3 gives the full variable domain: EAGVAQSPRYKIIEKRQSVAFWCNPISGHATLYWYQQILGQGPKLLIQFQNNGVVDDSQLPKDRFSAERLKGVDSTLKIQPAKLEDSAVYLCASSLRLAGGNFLSSSYEQYFGPGTRLTVT.

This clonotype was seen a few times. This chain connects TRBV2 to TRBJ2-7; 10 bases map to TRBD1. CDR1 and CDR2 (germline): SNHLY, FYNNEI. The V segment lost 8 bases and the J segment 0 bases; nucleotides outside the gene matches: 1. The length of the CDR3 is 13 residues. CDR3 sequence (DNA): TGTGCCAGCCGGGACAGGGGCTCCTACGAGCAGTACTTC. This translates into CASRDRGSYEQYF.

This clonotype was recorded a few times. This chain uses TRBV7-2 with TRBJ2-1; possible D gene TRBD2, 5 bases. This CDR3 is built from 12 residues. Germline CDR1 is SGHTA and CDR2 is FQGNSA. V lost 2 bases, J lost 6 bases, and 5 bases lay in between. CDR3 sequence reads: CASSLTSNEQFF. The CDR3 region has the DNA TGTGCCAGCAGCTTAACTAGCAATGAGCAGTTCTTC.